The 21 T cell receptor beta chains below all came from one sample that was sequenced in a study of cytomegalovirus exposure and HLA in healthy donors. PCR used 60 Vbeta primers and 13 Jbeta primers. The protocol was immunoSEQ multiplex PCR, while the TCRdb copy is restricted to in-frame clones and leaves out a portion. The table includes about 150,000 clones, around three quarters detected once. The sample comprised PBMCs. Every receptor here comes from a woman aged 40 to 50 in good health and CMV-seronegative.

In regard to this clone: One junction end does not reproduce the germline sequence, and a read error may be involved. V and J are TRBV7-9 and TRBJ2-7; TRBD2 matches 8 bases. Looked up from germline, CDR1 is SEHNR and CDR2 is FQNEAQ (reference sequence). The CDR3 is 16 residues long. The CDR3 DNA reads TGTTCCAGCAGCGACGGGGGGGCCACCCCCTCCTACGAGCAGTACTTC. It codes for CSSSDGGATPSYEQYF.

To note about this clone: Other DNA sequences in this sample translate to the same CDR3. V is TRBV5-1 and J is TRBJ1-1; the D gene is possibly TRBD1 (6 bases). The length of the CDR3 is 14 residues. Germline CDR1 and CDR2: SGHRS and YFSETQ. V dropped 4 bases and J dropped 0 bases, with 10 bases sitting between them. The CDR3 here is CASSSGQLNTEAFF. CDR3 bases: TGCGCCAGCAGCAGTGGACAGTTGAACACTGAAGCTTTCTTT.

The chain combines TRBV9 with TRBJ1-6; D is undetermined. CDR1 SGDLS and CDR2 YYNGEE come from the germline V gene. This CDR3 contains 15 residues. Trimming shortened V by 6 bases and J by 9 bases, and 19 bases separated the two germline ends. CDR3 nucleotides: TGTGCCAGCACCCATAGCGAGGGTAGTGGTTCACCCCTCCACTTT. Encoded protein: CASTHSEGSGSPLHF.

V gene TRBV11-3 combines with J gene TRBJ2-1, with a possible D match to TRBD1 (5 bases). V lost 5 bases, J lost 6 bases, and 11 bases lay in between. CDR1 is SGHNT and CDR2 is YENEEA in the germline V gene. The CDR3 extends over 13 amino acids. This CDR3 reads CASSQGLPNEQFF. The CDR3 DNA sequence: TGTGCCAGCAGCCAGGGTCTCCCCAATGAGCAGTTCTTC.

This clone has only a few counts. The chain carries TRBV5-1 and TRBJ2-7; 9 bases are shared with TRBD1. CDR1 SGHRS and CDR2 YFSETQ come from the germline V gene. The V and J ends lost 10 bases and 4 bases, in that order; junction bases with no gene match: 6. This CDR3 is 12 amino acids long. CDR3 sequence reads: CASGTGNYEQYF. Written as DNA, the CDR3 is TGCGCCTCGGGGACAGGGAATTACGAGCAGTACTTC.

The table lists this clone with a count of one. The gene calls are TRBV13 and TRBJ2-5; 14 nucleotides agree with TRBD2. The J call may be in error: the DNA end matches TRBJ2-7 better. The CDR3 sequence is 15 residues long. Germline V gene data show CDR1 as PRHDT and CDR2 as FYEKMQ (reference sequence). The CDR3 DNA sequence: TGTGCCAGCAGCCCGGGACTAGCGGGGGACTACGAGCAGTACTTC. Translating gives CASSPGLAGDYEQYF.

The V gene is TRBV19, the J gene TRBJ2-2, with TRBD2 as a possible D gene (5 bases). Germline-derived CDR1 and CDR2 are LNHDA and SQIVND (reference sequence). The CDR3 covers 11 residues. V was pared by 7 bases and J by 6 bases, with 6 bases between. CDR3 sequence (DNA): TGTGCCAGTACGAGGGCCGGGGAGCTGTTTTTT. Protein sequence: CASTRAGELFF.

The V and J genes are TRBV5-1 and TRBJ2-1; a weak D match, TRBD2 (5 bases). The CDR3 loop spans 14 amino acids. Germline-derived CDR1 and CDR2 are SGHRS and YFSETQ. V lost 6 bases and J 1 base, leaving 11 bases between the germline ends. The CDR3 region is CASTRRESYNEQFF. DNA of the CDR3: TGCGCCAGCACGCGCCGGGAATCCTACAATGAGCAGTTCTTC.

This clone occurred a few times. CDR3 DNA sequence: TGTGCCAGCAGTCGGGGGACGGGGGCCTACGAGCAGTACTTC. Its protein product is CASSRGTGAYEQYF. The chain uses TRBV6-5 and TRBJ2-7; a possible D gene is TRBD2 (6 bases). There are 14 residues in the CDR3. Trimming took 5 bases from V and 2 from J, leaving 13 bases between them. In germline, CDR1 is MNHEY, CDR2 SVGAGI.

The sample holds one count of this clone. The J gene is TRBJ2-3, the V gene TRBV5-1; D possibly corresponds to TRBD1 (6 bases). The V end was cut by 0 bases, the J end by 5 bases, with 13 bases between. Germline V gene lookup returns CDR1 SGHRS and CDR2 YFSETQ. This CDR3 comprises 15 residues. The CDR3 bases are TGCGCCAGCAGCTTGGCCCCAGGGGTGAGAGATACGCAGTATTTT. It codes for CASSLAPGVRDTQYF.

The chain couples TRBV2 to TRBJ2-7; 8 bases map to TRBD1. Trimming removed 6 bases from V and 3 bases from J; junction bases left unmatched: 10. This CDR3 comprises 15 residues. Germline loops: CDR1 SNHLY, CDR2 FYNNEI. The CDR3 sequence: CASSDRDRNIYEQYF. CDR3 DNA: TGTGCCAGCAGCGACCGGGACAGGAACATCTACGAGCAGTACTTC.

The rearrangement links TRBV15 to TRBJ2-4, with D possibly TRBD2 on 6 matching bases. Trimming removed 0 bases from V and 0 bases from J, with 21 bases in between. Germline values: CDR1 LNHNV, CDR2 YYDKDF (reference sequence). The CDR3 consists of 20 residues. This chain's CDR3 is CATSREISRARGLAKNIQYF. DNA for the CDR3: TGTGCCACCAGCAGAGAGATCAGTCGGGCGCGGGGACTAGCCAAAAACATTCAGTACTTC.

The chain employs TRBV6-1 and TRBJ1-1, with D unresolved. The germline CDR1 and CDR2 sequences are MNHNS and SASEGT. The V and J ends lost 7 bases and 11 bases respectively, with 11 bases between them. The CDR3 is 10 amino acids. The CDR3: CASMEDRAFF. As DNA, the CDR3 is TGTGCCAGCATGGAGGATCGCGCTTTCTTT.

This clone turned up a few times. The chain links TRBV7-2 to TRBJ2-1; 13 bases are a match to TRBD2. Germline values: CDR1 SGHTA, CDR2 FQGNSA. The junction had 8 bases not matched to a gene; V was cut back by 6 bases and J by 0 bases. This CDR3 is 18 amino acids long. The CDR3 DNA sequence: TGTGCCAGCAGGGGGACTAGCGGGATGATAAGCTCCTACAATGAGCAGTTCTTC. It yields the protein CASRGTSGMISSYNEQFF.

As to this clone: At one end, the junction sequence differs from germline, possibly due to a read error. The rearrangement uses TRBV7-9 and TRBJ1-4; 7 bases line up with TRBD1. Germline V CDR1 and CDR2: SEHNR, FQNEAQ (reference sequence). There are 14 residues in the CDR3. The CDR3 spells CSSMGTAVNEKLFF. The CDR3 bases are TGTTCCAGCATGGGGACAGCCGTTAATGAAAAACTGTTTTTT.

The CDR3 spells CASSLSRGTSGATQYF. For the CDR3, the DNA is TGTGCCAGCAGTTTATCAAGGGGGACTAGCGGGGCGACCCAGTACTTC. The chain is built from TRBV27 and TRBJ2-5; 13 bases are shared with TRBD2. This CDR3 is built from 16 residues. V lost 0 bases, J lost 7 bases, and 5 bases stayed unmatched. CDR1 and CDR2 (germline): MNHEY, SMNVEV (reference sequence).

This clone was seen more than once but under ten times. The chain uses TRBV2 and TRBJ2-5; maybe TRBD1 (5 bases). From germline, CDR1 is SNHLY and CDR2 FYNNEI. V was trimmed by 2 bases and J by 10 bases, leaving 5 bases between them. This CDR3 region has 10 residues. CDR3 nucleotide sequence: TGTGCCAGCAGTGAAAGGGGCCAGTACTTC. Its translation: CASSERGQYF.

To note about this clone: Sequence at one end of the junction differs from germline and may be a read error. This chain uses TRBV7-9 with TRBJ1-1, with 7 nucleotides matching TRBD1. From germline, CDR1 is SEHNR and CDR2 FQNEAQ (reference sequence). CDR3 length: 18 residues. The CDR3 region is CSSSLVLPPSTGEAEAFF. CDR3 nucleotide sequence: TGTTCCAGCAGCTTAGTGCTTCCACCCTCAACAGGGGAGGCTGAAGCTTTCTTT.

The gene calls are TRBV14 and TRBJ2-6, with D possibly matching TRBD2 (6 bases). The CDR3 is made up of 21 amino acids. Germline loops: CDR1 SGHDN, CDR2 FVKESK. Trimming stripped 0 bases from V and 1 base from J, with 22 bases between. The CDR3 bases are TGTGCCAGCAGCCAAGATCTATTCCGGGGGTCCCACAATTCTGGGGCCAACGTCCTGACTTTC. It encodes CASSQDLFRGSHNSGANVLTF.

V gene TRBV10-3 combines with J gene TRBJ2-7, with D possibly matching TRBD1 (6 bases). Per germline, CDR1 ENHRY and CDR2 SYGVKD. CDR3 length equals 14 residues. The V end lost 4 bases, the J end lost 7 bases, and 17 bases lay between the germline ends. CDR3 DNA: TGTGCCATCAGTGGGGCCCCAGGGGCAGGGGAGCAGTACTTC. This encodes CAISGAPGAGEQYF.

In DNA, the CDR3 is TGTGCCAGCTCACCACCCCCCCGACAGGGGGGGGAGGAAAAACTGTTTTTT. Protein product: CASSPPPRQGGEEKLFF. The genes are TRBV18 and TRBJ1-4; the match to TRBD1 covers 9 bases. The CDR3 spans 17 residues. CDR1 and CDR2 from the germline V gene are KGHSH and LQKENI. The V gene end was trimmed by 0 bases and the J gene end by 8 bases; junction bases not matched to a gene: 10.